The 7 T cell receptor beta chains below were found in one sample sequenced in a study of T cells in Graves' hyperthyroidism and ophthalmopathy. RNA transcripts provided the source from which TCR beta CDR3 regions were amplified. The TCR CDR3 first-round RT-PCR relied on the HTBI primer set. TCRdb re-called the multiplex PCR reads with MiXCR, one entry per CDR3 protein. The data show 640,000 or so distinct CDR3 sequences, 11% to 15% seen once. The sample comprised blood. These receptors all stem from a woman between 18 and 29 years old with Graves' ophthalmopathy.

This clonotype has a handful of counts. The chain joins TRBV9 to TRBJ1-1; 8 nucleotides agree with TRBD1. With V trimmed by 0 bases and J by 3 bases, 13 bases remained unmatched. The CDR3 runs 18 residues. Germline V gene lookup returns CDR1 SGDLS and CDR2 YYNGEE. The CDR3 loop is CASSVASDRESEDTEAFF. In nucleotides, the CDR3 is TGTGCCAGCAGCGTAGCCTCGGACAGGGAGTCCGAGGACACTGAAGCTTTCTTT.

This clonotype was seen at least ten times. V gene TRBV12-3 or TRBV12-4 combines with J gene TRBJ2-7; TRBD1 might be the D (6 bases). This CDR3 has 15 amino acids. With 6 bases removed from V and 0 bases from J, the gap between germline ends came to 15 bases. The CDR3 spells CASRPTGTRSYEQYF. CDR3 nucleotide sequence: TGTGCCAGCAGGCCTACAGGGACCCGCTCCTACGAGCAGTACTTC.

This clonotype came up many times. This chain connects TRBV27 to TRBJ1-3, with 8 bases lining up with TRBD1. Germline-derived CDR1 and CDR2 are MNHEY and SMNVEV (reference sequence). The CDR3 has 17 amino acids. The trim removed 10 bases at V and 0 bases at J, leaving 14 bases unmatched. This CDR3 reads CATQNSRTGISGNTIYF. The CDR3 nucleotides are TGTGCCACCCAAAATTCCCGGACAGGGATCTCTGGAAACACCATATATTTT.

This clonotype was counted only a few times. The rearrangement joins TRBV7-9 to TRBJ2-7; TRBD2 agrees at 10 bases. The J segment lost 6 bases and the V segment lost 5 bases, leaving 7 bases of the junction unmatched. Germline lookup yields CDR1 SEHNR and CDR2 FQNEAQ (reference sequence). This CDR3 contains 14 residues. CDR3 in amino acids: CASSPAGGPGEQYF. CDR3 DNA sequence: TGTGCCAGCAGCCCAGCGGGAGGGCCAGGCGAGCAGTACTTC.

This clonotype was detected many times. The chain employs TRBV6-2 or TRBV6-3 and TRBJ2-6, with D perhaps matching TRBD2 (5 bases). The length of the CDR3 is 15 residues. Germline-derived CDR1 and CDR2 are MNHEY and SVGEGT. V was trimmed by 4 bases and J by 11 bases, leaving 18 bases between them. The CDR3 nucleotides are TGTGCCAGCAGTTCCCGGTACACGGGAACCCACGTCCTGACTTTC. Translation: CASSSRYTGTHVLTF.

This clonotype appeared a few times. This chain uses TRBV2 with TRBJ1-5, with D possibly TRBD1 on 6 matching bases. V lost 5 bases and J lost 2, with 13 bases in between. The CDR3 sequence is 15 residues long. The V gene's germline CDR1 is SNHLY and CDR2 FYNNEI. CDR3 protein: CASSTQGLGNQPQHF. The CDR3 DNA follows: TGTGCCAGCAGTACTCAGGGGTTGGGCAATCAGCCCCAGCATTTT.

This chain uses TRBV6-1 with TRBJ2-3; D may correspond to TRBD1 or TRBD2 (5 bases each). Trimming shortened V by 6 bases and J by 4 bases, and 17 bases separated the two germline ends. Germline V CDR1 and CDR2: MNHNS, SASEGT. The CDR3 has 15 amino acids. The CDR3 loop reads CASSPTGPNPDTQYF. The DNA for the CDR3 is TGTGCCAGCAGCCCTACGGGACCTAACCCAGATACGCAGTATTTT.